This TCR beta chain came from a study of blood T cell repertoires in COVID-19. Clones were read by immunoSEQ multiplex PCR, and TCRdb kept only the in-frame ones, dropping some. This sample has around 180,000 clones, with 75% to 85% found just once. V shed 6 bases and J 0 bases; nucleotides not matched to a gene: 5. This CDR3 is 16 amino acids long. Germline CDR1 is KGHSH and CDR2 is LQKENI. Sequences were obtained from peripheral blood. The chain links TRBV18 to TRBJ1-3, with 10 bases fitting TRBD1. The receptor's source is a woman aged 80 or over with COVID-19, enrolled during active disease. CDR3 sequence: CASSQGQGSSGNTIYF. CDR3 nucleotide sequence: TGTGCCAGCTCTCAGGGACAGGGGTCCTCTGGAAACACCATATATTTT.